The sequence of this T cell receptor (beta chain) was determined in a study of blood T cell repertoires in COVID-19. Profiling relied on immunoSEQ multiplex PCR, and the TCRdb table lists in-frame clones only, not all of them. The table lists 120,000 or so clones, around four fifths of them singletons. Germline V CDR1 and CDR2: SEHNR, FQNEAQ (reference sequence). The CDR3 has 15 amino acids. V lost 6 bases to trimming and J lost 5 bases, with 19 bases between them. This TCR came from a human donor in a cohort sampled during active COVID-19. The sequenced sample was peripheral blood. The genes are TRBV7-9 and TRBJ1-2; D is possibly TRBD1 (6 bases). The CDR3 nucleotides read TGTGCCAGCAGTCCCGTTGGGGGGGCGAGGTATGGCTACACCTTC. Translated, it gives CASSPVGGARYGYTF.